Listed below are T cell receptor beta chains from one sample, sequenced in a study of T-cell reconstitution after alpha-beta-depleted transplantation in children. MiXCR was run by TCRdb on the PCR reads, yielding one entry per CDR3 protein. The data hold hundreds of thousands of distinct CDR3 sequences, with about 11% observed a single time. The sequences come from PBMCs from the stem cell graft donor, collected from the stem cell graft. These TCRs come from a human donor who donated a stem cell graft to a child with acute lymphoblastic leukemia. CDR3s include the opening cysteine and the closing phenylalanine or tryptophan. The D gene is left open where the match is weak. The listing skips clone size in some rows; elsewhere it reads once, few, many or a size class.

J | size | V | D | DNA | CDR3
TRBJ2-7 | many | TRBV6-2/TRBV6-3 | NA | TGTGCCAGCAGTTACGGGACACTCTCCTACGAGCAGTACTTC | CASSYGTLSYEQYF
TRBJ2-7 | many | TRBV29-1 | TRBD1 | TGCAGCGCCGCGGGGACAGGGGGCCAAAGGGGACTAAGCGAGCAGTACTTC | CSAAGTGGQRGLSEQYF
TRBJ2-7 | once | TRBV3-1 | NA | TGTGCCTCCTGCCAAGATTATTTAATTCCCGCGGTTTCCTACGAGCAGTACTTC | CASCQDYLIPAVSYEQYF
TRBJ1-6 | many | TRBV6-5 | NA | TGTGCCAGCAGTTACTCGAAGGTTGGAGGGAGGGATAATTCACCCCTCCACTTT | CASSYSKVGGRDNSPLHF
TRBJ2-3 | once | TRBV7-6 | NA | TGTGCCAGCAGCTTAGGCGGGTATTCGGATACGCAGTATTTT | CASSLGGYSDTQYF
TRBJ2-7 | many | TRBV5-1 | NA | TGCGCCAGCAGCTTGGCCGACCTGCGGTACGAGCAGTACTTC | CASSLADLRYEQYF
TRBJ2-7 | many | TRBV5-1 | NA | TGCGCCAGCAGAATCTTCTCGGGACTCCCCGGCGAGCAGTACTTC | CASRIFSGLPGEQYF
TRBJ1-1 | many | TRBV7-2 | NA | TGTGCCAGCAGCTTAGATGGGACCGAGAACACTGAAGCTTTCTTT | CASSLDGTENTEAFF
TRBJ1-1 | many | TRBV28 | NA | TGTGCCAGCAGTTACACAGGGAAAGTCGTAGCTTTCTTT | CASSYTGKVVAFF
TRBJ1-2 | many | TRBV3-1 | NA | TGTGCCAGCAGCCAAGACCTTGCGGGAGGAAGCTATGGCTACACCTTC | CASSQDLAGGSYGYTF
TRBJ2-3 | many | TRBV10-1 | TRBD1 | TGCGCCAGCAGCCAGGGACAGGGGTCAGATACGCAGTATTTT | CASSQGQGSDTQYF
TRBJ2-3 | many | TRBV7-8 | NA | TGTGCCAGCAGCTTAGGGCAGCTAAGCACAGATACGCAGTATTTT | CASSLGQLSTDTQYF
TRBJ2-1 | many | TRBV7-9 | NA | TGTGCCAGCAGCTTGGACCACTACAATGAGCAGTTCTTC | CASSLDHYNEQFF
TRBJ2-2 | NA | TRBV4-2 | TRBD2 | TGTGCCAGCAGCCTTCTCCCCGGGACTAGCGGGGGGGCCGCTCGGAACACCGGGGAGCTGTTTTTT | CASSLLPGTSGGAARNTGELFF
TRBJ2-3 | NA | TRBV6-5 | NA | TGTGCCAGCAGTTACGGCTCCCATGGCTACACAGATACGCAGTATTTT | CASSYGSHGYTDTQYF
TRBJ2-5 | many | TRBV5-1 | NA | TGCGCCAGCAGCTTGGAGTATGGTCTGTGGGAGACCCAGTACTTC | CASSLEYGLWETQYF
TRBJ2-5 | many | TRBV5-6 | TRBD2 | TGTGCCAGCAGCCAGACTAGCGGGGGGCAAGAGACCCAGTACTTC | CASSQTSGGQETQYF
TRBJ1-2 | many | TRBV9 | NA | TGTGCCAGCAGATCGGAACAGGGTCAAGGCTACACCTTC | CASRSEQGQGYTF
TRBJ1-2 | many | TRBV7-9 | NA | TGTGCCAGCAGCTCATTAGGGACGGGCTACACCTTC | CASSSLGTGYTF
TRBJ1-3 | many | TRBV6-1 | NA | TGTGCCAGCAGTCGGACAGAGCGAAACACCATATATTTT | CASSRTERNTIYF
TRBJ2-1 | many | TRBV29-1 | TRBD2 | TGCAGCGCTGGGGGGGGACGGGGTGAGCAGTTCTTC | CSAGGGRGEQFF
TRBJ2-7 | NA | TRBV29-1 | NA | TGCAGCGTTCCGGGGCCGGGGAGCTCCTACGAGCAGTACTTC | CSVPGPGSSYEQYF
TRBJ1-1 | many | TRBV2 | NA | TGTGCCAGCAGCTGGAACACTGAAGCTTTCTTT | CASSWNTEAFF
TRBJ2-1 | many | TRBV19 | NA | TGTGCCAGTAGTATTGGGGCTAGCCGTCATGAGCAGTTCTTC | CASSIGASRHEQFF
TRBJ1-5 | few | TRBV20-1 | TRBD1 | TGCAGTGCTAGATCCGTAGGACAGGGACCCACTCAGCCCCAGCATTTT | CSARSVGQGPTQPQHF
TRBJ2-7 | many | TRBV27 | NA | TGTGCCAGCAGTTCACCCATGTACTACGAGCAGTACTTC | CASSSPMYYEQYF
TRBJ1-3 | NA | TRBV5-1 | NA | TGCGCCAGCAGCTTTAAAGCTTCTGGAAACACCATATATTTT | CASSFKASGNTIYF
TRBJ2-2 | many | TRBV24-1 | TRBD1 | TGTGCCGTAGACAGGGAACCCAACACCGGGGAGCTGTTTTTT | CAVDREPNTGELFF
TRBJ1-2 | many | TRBV9 | NA | TGTGCCAGCAGCGTACCGACAGGTAGAGCTAACTATGGCTACACCTTC | CASSVPTGRANYGYTF
TRBJ1-5 | NA | TRBV18 | NA | TGTGCCAGCTCACCGGGAGGGGGGGGCAATCAGCCCCAGCATTTT | CASSPGGGGNQPQHF
TRBJ2-1 | many | TRBV12-3/TRBV12-4 | NA | TGTGCCAGCAGTTTGTCAGGGATCAATGAGCAGTTCTTC | CASSLSGINEQFF
TRBJ2-1 | many | TRBV11-3 | NA | TGTGCCAGCAGCTTTAAGCTGTCGGTCGGGGACTCCTACAATGAGCAGTTCTTC | CASSFKLSVGDSYNEQFF
TRBJ1-1 | many | TRBV12-3/TRBV12-4 | TRBD1 | TGTGCCAGCAGTACCGGGACAGGGGGCCTTACTGAAGCTTTCTTT | CASSTGTGGLTEAFF
TRBJ2-7 | NA | TRBV10-3 | TRBD2 | TGTGCCATCAGGGGGACTAGCGGGATTCGGGCCTACGAGCAGTACTTC | CAIRGTSGIRAYEQYF
TRBJ2-7 | many | TRBV7-8 | NA | TGTGCCAGCAGCTTAAGCACGGGCTCCTACGAGCAGTACTTC | CASSLSTGSYEQYF
TRBJ2-5 | NA | TRBV20-1 | NA | TGCAGTGCTAGAGCCCTCGCGTCGAAGGAGACCCAGTACTTC | CSARALASKETQYF
TRBJ2-7 | many | TRBV5-1 | TRBD2 | TGCGCCAGCAGCTTGGGGGCCACTAGCGGGGGCTCCTACGAGCAGTACTTC | CASSLGATSGGSYEQYF
TRBJ2-1 | NA | TRBV6-4 | NA | TGTGCCAGCAGTGACTCGGCAGACAGGGACTCCCTACAGTTCTTC | CASSDSADRDSLQFF
TRBJ1-1 | many | TRBV12-3/TRBV12-4 | TRBD1 | TGTGCCAGCAGCCTGCGGACAGGTCGGAACACTGAAGCTTTCTTT | CASSLRTGRNTEAFF
TRBJ1-2 | many | TRBV12-3/TRBV12-4 | NA | TGTGCCAGCAGAGTACAGGTTGGCTATGGCTACACCTTC | CASRVQVGYGYTF
TRBJ1-2 | many | TRBV4-2 | TRBD1 | TGTGCCAGCAGCCAAGAATCCCCTAGGACAGGGGGCTTACATGGCTACACCTTC | CASSQESPRTGGLHGYTF
TRBJ2-1 | few | TRBV7-9 | NA | TGTGCCAGCAGCCCCGCCGGGACAAACTACAATGAGCAGTTCTTC | CASSPAGTNYNEQFF
TRBJ2-2 | many | TRBV9 | NA | TGTGCCAGCAGCTTTCGGGACTTGAACACCGGGGAGCTGTTTTTT | CASSFRDLNTGELFF
TRBJ2-1 | NA | TRBV7-9 | TRBD2 | TGTGCCAGCAGCCAAAGAGGGACTAGCGGATCCTACAATGAGCAGTTCTTC | CASSQRGTSGSYNEQFF
TRBJ1-2 | NA | TRBV7-9 | NA | TGTGCCAGCAGTACGAGGGAGGGGCCGAGGGGCTACACCTTC | CASSTREGPRGYTF